This TCR beta chain is drawn from a study of T-cell reconstitution after alpha-beta-depleted transplantation in children. This clonotype has only a few counts. As yet, its antigen is unknown. This CDR3 spans 13 amino acids. Between the trimmed V and J ends, which lost 4 bases and 4 bases, there was a span of 13 bases. The V gene's germline CDR1 is SQVTM and CDR2 ANQGSEA. Unique molecular identifiers were built into the TCRbeta library. TCRdb reprocessed the PCR reads with MiXCR, giving one entry per CDR3 protein. The sample contains 700,000 to 950,000 distinct CDR3 sequences, approximately 15% of which appear only once. Regarding the study as a whole: A year post-transplant, T-cell counts and diversity derived mostly from newly produced T cells. Several hundred graft clones that had expanded were reportedly the source of alpha-beta T cells about two months after transplant. Some patients' high day-60 TCRbeta diversity was traced to surviving recipient T cells and thymic progenitors.

Source: PBMCs, mostly from graft donor cells, taken 360 days after TCRalphabeta/CD19-depleted stem cell transplant. V gene TRBV29-1 combines with J gene TRBJ2-5, with a tentative D call TRBD2 (6 bases). This clonotype was sampled from a male patient aged 10-17 years who had a stem cell transplant for acute lymphoblastic leukemia, so the T cells may come from the graft donor. In nucleotides, the CDR3 is TGCAGCGTTGTCATACGGGGAGGAGAGACCCAGTACTTC. Its translation is CSVVIRGGETQYF.